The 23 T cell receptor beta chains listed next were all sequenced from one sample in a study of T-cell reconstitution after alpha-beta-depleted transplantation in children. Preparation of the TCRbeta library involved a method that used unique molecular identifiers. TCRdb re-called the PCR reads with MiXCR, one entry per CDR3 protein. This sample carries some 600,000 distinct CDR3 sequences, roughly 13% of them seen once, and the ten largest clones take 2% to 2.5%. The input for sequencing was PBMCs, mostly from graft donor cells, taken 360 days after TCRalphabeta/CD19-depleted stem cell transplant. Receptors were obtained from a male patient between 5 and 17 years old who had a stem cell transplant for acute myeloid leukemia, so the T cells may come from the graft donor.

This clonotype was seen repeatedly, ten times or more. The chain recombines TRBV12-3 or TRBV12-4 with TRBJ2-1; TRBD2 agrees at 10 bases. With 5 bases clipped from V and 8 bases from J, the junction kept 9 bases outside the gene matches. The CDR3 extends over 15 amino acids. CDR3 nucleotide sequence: TGTGCCAGCAGTCGGATAGCGGGAGGTCAAGATGAGCAGTTCTTC. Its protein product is CASSRIAGGQDEQFF.

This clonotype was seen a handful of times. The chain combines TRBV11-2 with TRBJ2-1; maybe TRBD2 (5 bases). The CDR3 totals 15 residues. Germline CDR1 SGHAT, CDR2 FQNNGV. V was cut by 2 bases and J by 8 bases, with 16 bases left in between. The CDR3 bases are TGTGCCAGCAGCTTATCTAGCCGAAGGATCGATGAGCAGTTCTTC. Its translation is CASSLSSRRIDEQFF.

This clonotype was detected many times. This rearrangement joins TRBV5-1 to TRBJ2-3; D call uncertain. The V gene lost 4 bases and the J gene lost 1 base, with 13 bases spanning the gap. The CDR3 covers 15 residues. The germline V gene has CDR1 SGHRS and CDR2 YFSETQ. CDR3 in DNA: TGCGCCAGCAGCCCGCAGAGCGACCGCACAGATACGCAGTATTTT. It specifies CASSPQSDRTDTQYF.

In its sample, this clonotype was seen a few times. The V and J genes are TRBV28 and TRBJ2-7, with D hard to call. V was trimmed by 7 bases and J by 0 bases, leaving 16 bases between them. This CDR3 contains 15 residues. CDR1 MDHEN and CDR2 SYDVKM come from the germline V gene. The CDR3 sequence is CASTVSWGYSYEQYF. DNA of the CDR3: TGTGCCAGCACCGTATCCTGGGGTTACTCCTACGAGCAGTACTTC.

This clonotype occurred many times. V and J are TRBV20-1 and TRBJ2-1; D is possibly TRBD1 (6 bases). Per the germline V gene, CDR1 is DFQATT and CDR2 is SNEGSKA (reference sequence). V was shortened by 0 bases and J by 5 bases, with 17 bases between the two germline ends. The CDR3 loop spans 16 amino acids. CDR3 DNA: TGCAGTGCTAGAGATCCCAGGACAGTCTACAACAATGAGCAGTTCTTC. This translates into CSARDPRTVYNNEQFF.

For the CDR3, the DNA is TGTGCCTGGAGTGGGACAGACTCTGGAAACACCATATATTTT. Translation gives CAWSGTDSGNTIYF. V and J are TRBV30 and TRBJ1-3; D may be TRBD1 (6 bases). Germline assignment: CDR1 GTSNPN and CDR2 SVGIG (reference sequence). V was trimmed by 1 base and J by 0 bases, leaving 7 bases between them. The CDR3 is made up of 14 amino acids.

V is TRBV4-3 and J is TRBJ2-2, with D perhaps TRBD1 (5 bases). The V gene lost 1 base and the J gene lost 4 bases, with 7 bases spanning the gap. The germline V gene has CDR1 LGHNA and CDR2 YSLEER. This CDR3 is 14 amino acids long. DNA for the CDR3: TGCGCCAGCAGCCAAGTTCAGGGCACCGGGGAGCTGTTTTTT. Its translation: CASSQVQGTGELFF.

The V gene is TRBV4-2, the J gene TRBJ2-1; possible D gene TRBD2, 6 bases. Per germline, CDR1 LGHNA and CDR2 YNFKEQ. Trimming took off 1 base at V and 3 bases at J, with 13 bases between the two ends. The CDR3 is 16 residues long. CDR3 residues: CASSQGWGELYNEQFF. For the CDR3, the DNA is TGTGCCAGCAGCCAAGGGTGGGGGGAGCTCTACAATGAGCAGTTCTTC.

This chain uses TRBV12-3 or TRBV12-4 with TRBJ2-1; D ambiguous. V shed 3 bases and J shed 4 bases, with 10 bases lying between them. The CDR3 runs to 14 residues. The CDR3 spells CASSFESLYNEQFF. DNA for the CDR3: TGTGCCAGCAGTTTTGAATCACTTTACAATGAGCAGTTCTTC.

DNA for the CDR3: TGTGCCAGCAGCTTAGGGCGGATGTCCGGGACAGGGGAGGCAGAGACCCAGTACTTC. Encoded protein: CASSLGRMSGTGEAETQYF. V gene TRBV7-2 combines with J gene TRBJ2-5, with 10 positions matching TRBD1. In germline, CDR1 is SGHTA, CDR2 FQGNSA. V dropped 1 base and J dropped 4; count of bases not matched to a gene: 15. This CDR3 has 19 amino acids.

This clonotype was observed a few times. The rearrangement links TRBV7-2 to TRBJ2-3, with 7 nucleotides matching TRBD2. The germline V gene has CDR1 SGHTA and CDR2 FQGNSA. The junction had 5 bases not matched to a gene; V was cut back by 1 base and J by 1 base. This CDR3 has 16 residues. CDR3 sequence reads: CASSLVGRGGTDTQYF. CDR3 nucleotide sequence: TGTGCCAGCAGCTTAGTAGGGAGGGGAGGCACAGATACGCAGTATTTT.

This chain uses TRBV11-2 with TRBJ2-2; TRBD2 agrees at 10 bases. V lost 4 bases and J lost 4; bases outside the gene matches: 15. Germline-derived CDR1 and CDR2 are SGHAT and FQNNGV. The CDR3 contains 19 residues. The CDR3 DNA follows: TGTGCCAGCAGCTCCCGAAGGGGACTAGCGAAGGAAGGCACCGGGGAGCTGTTTTTT. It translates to CASSSRRGLAKEGTGELFF.

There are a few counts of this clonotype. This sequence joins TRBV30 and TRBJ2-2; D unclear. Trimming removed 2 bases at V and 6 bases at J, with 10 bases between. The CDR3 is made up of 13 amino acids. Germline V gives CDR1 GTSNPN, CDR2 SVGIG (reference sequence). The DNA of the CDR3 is TGTGCCTGGAGTAAAGGCCAAGCCGGGGAGCTGTTTTTT. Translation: CAWSKGQAGELFF.

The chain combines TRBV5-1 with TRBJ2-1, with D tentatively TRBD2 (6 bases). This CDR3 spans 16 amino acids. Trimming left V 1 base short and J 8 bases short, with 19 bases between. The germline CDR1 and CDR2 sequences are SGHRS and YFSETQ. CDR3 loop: CASSLLLRLGADEQFF. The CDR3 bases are TGCGCCAGCAGCTTGCTCCTGAGACTAGGGGCCGATGAGCAGTTCTTC. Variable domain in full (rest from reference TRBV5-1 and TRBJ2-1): KAGVTQTPRYLIKTRGQQVTLSCSPISGHRSVSWYQQTPGQGLQFLFEYFSETQRNKGNFPGRFSGRQFSNSRSEMNVSTLELGDSALYLCASSLLLRLGADEQFFGPGTRLTVL.

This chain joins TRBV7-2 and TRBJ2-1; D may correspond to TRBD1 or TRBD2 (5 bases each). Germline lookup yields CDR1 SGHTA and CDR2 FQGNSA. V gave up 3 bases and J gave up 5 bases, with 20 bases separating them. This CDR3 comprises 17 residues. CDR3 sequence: CASSFRQGEGWDNEQFF. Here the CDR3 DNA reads TGTGCCAGCAGCTTTCGGCAGGGTGAGGGCTGGGACAATGAGCAGTTCTTC. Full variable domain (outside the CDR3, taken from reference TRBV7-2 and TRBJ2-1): GAGVSQSPSNKVTEKGKDVELRCDPISGHTALYWYRQSLGQGLEFLIYFQGNSAPDKSGLPSDRFSAERTGGSVSTLTIQRTQQEDSAVYLCASSFRQGEGWDNEQFFGPGTRLTVL.

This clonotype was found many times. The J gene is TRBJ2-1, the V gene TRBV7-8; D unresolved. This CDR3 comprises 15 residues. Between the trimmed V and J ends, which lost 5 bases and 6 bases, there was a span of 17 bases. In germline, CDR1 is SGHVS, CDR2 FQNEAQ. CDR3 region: CASSNGLYLINEQFF. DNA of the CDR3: TGTGCCAGCAGCAACGGGCTATATTTAATCAATGAGCAGTTCTTC.

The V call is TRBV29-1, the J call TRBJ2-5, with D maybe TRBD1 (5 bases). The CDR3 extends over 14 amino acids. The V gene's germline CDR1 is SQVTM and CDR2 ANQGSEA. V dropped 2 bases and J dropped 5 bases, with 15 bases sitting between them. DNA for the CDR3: TGCAGCGTTGAACGTACATGGGGCCAGGAGACCCAGTACTTC. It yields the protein CSVERTWGQETQYF.

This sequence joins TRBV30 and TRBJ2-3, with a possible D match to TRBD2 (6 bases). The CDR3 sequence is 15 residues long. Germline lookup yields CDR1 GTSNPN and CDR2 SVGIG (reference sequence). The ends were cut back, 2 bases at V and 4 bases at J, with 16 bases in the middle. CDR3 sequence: CAWSSGPRGPDTQYF. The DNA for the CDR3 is TGTGCCTGGAGTAGCGGGCCCAGAGGCCCAGATACGCAGTATTTT.

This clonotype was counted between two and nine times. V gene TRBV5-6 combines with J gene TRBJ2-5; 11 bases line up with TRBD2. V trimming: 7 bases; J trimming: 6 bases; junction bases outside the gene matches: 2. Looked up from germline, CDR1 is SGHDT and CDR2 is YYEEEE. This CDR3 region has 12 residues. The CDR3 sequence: CASGLAGKTQYF. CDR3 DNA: TGTGCCAGCGGACTAGCGGGCAAGACCCAGTACTTC.

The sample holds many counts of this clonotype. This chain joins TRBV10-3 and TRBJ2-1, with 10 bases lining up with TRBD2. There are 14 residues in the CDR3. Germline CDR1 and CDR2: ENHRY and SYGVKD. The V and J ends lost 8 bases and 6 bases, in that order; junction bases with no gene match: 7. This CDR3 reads CAIGPAGGVNEQFF. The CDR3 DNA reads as TGTGCCATCGGTCCAGCGGGAGGGGTCAATGAGCAGTTCTTC.

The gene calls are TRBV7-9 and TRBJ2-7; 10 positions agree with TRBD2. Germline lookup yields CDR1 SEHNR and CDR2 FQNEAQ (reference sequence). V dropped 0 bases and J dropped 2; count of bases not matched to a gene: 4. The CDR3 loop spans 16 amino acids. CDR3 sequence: CASSLAGAGGAYEQYF. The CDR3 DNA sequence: TGTGCCAGCAGCTTAGCAGGAGCGGGAGGGGCCTACGAGCAGTACTTC.

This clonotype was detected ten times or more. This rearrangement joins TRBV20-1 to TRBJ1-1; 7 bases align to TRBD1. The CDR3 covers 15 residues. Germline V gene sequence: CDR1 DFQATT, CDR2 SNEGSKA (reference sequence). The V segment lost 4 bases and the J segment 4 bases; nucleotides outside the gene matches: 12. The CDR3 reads CSATEATGLGTEAFF. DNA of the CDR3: TGCAGTGCTACCGAGGCGACAGGGTTGGGCACTGAAGCTTTCTTT.

CDR3 region: CASSLTFLYGNTGELFF. The CDR3 nucleotides read TGTGCCAGCAGCTTAACGTTCTTGTACGGAAACACCGGGGAGCTGTTTTTT. V gene TRBV7-3 combines with J gene TRBJ2-2; D is uncertain. Germline V gene sequence: CDR1 SGHTA, CDR2 FQGTGA. This CDR3 contains 17 residues. The V and J ends lost 0 bases and 2 bases respectively, with 13 bases between them.